Sequencing of this T cell receptor beta chain was carried out in a study of blood T cell repertoires in COVID-19. CDR3 length: 16 amino acids. V shed 4 bases and J shed 4 bases, with 20 bases lying between them. From germline, CDR1 is SGHDT and CDR2 YYEEEE. The method was immunoSEQ multiplex PCR; TCRdb's version includes in-frame clones alone and lacks a portion of them. The sample lists about 140,000 clones; 65% to 80% were seen once. This clone was found a few times. The chain links TRBV5-6 to TRBJ1-2; D might be TRBD1 (6 bases). This TCR came from a man in his 60s with acute or convalescent COVID-19. The sequencing sample was made of peripheral blood. The CDR3 nucleotides are TGTGCCAGCAGCCGTGGTTGGACCGCACAGGGCTATGGCTACACCTTC. Protein: CASSRGWTAQGYGYTF.